The source of this T cell receptor (beta chain) is a study of T-cell memory formation after mild COVID-19. Study-wide background: TCR clusters mostly belonged to single donors.

The CDR3 totals 14 residues. Trimming removed 0 bases from V and 3 bases from J, with 9 bases in between. Germline CDR1 reads SGHRS; CDR2 reads YFSETQ. The table lists this clonotype with many counts. Its antigen is undetermined. Study-wide findings and caveats: Clones that contracted clustered mainly in CM and EM if CD4+ and in EMRA if CD8+.

TCRdb fed the 5' RACE reads into MiXCR, producing one record per CDR3 protein. Seen here are 250,000 to 350,000 distinct CDR3 sequences, roughly 16% observed once, and the top ten hold roughly 23%. The chain combines TRBV5-1 with TRBJ2-5; D might be TRBD2 (7 bases). The source is a man between 18 and 35 years old who had mild COVID-19 (a few samples of this study predate the infection). Cell type and time point are not known. The specimen was PBMCs or a T cell subset sorted from them (not recorded which). The CDR3 sequence: CASSLGGGEETQYF. CDR3 DNA sequence: TGCGCCAGCAGCTTGGGGGGGGGCGAAGAGACCCAGTACTTC. The whole variable domain, filled in from reference TRBV5-1 and TRBJ2-5, reads KAGVTQTPRYLIKTRGQQVTLSCSPISGHRSVSWYQQTPGQGLQFLFEYFSETQRNKGNFPGRFSGRQFSNSRSEMNVSTLELGDSALYLCASSLGGGEETQYFGPGTRLLVL.